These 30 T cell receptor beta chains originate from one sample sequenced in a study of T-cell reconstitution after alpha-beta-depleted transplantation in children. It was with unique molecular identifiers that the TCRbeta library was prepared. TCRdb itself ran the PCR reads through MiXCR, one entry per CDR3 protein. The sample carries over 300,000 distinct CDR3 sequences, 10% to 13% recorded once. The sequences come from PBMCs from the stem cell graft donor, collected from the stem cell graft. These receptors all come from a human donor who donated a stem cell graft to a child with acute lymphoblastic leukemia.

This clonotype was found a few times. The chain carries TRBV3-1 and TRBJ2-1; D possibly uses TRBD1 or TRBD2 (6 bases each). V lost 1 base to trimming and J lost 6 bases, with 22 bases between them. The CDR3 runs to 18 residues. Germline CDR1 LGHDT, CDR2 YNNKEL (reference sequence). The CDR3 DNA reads TGTGCCAGCAGCCAAGGAATTATCTCTTTAGGGGGACTCAATGAGCAGTTCTTC. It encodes CASSQGIISLGGLNEQFF.

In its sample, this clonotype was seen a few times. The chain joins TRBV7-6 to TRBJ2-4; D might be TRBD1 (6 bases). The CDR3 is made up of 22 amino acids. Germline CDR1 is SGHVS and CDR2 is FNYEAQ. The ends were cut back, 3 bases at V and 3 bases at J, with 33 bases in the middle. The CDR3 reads CASSFGPRQAGGPQFYKNIQYF. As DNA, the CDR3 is TGTGCCAGCAGCTTCGGACCCCGACAGGCTGGGGGACCTCAATTTTACAAAAACATTCAGTACTTC.

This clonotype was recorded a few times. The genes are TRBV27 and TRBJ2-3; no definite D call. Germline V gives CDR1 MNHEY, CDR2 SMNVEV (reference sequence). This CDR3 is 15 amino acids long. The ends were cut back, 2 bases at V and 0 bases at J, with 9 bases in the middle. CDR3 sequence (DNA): TGTGCCAGCAGTTTAGGGAAAATCAGCACAGATACGCAGTATTTT. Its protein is CASSLGKISTDTQYF.

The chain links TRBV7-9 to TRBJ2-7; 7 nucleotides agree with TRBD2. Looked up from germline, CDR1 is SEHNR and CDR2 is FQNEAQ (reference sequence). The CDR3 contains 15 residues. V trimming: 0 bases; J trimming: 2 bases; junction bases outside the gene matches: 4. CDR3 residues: CASSLAGDYPYEQYF. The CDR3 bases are TGTGCCAGCAGCTTAGCGGGGGACTACCCCTACGAGCAGTACTTC.

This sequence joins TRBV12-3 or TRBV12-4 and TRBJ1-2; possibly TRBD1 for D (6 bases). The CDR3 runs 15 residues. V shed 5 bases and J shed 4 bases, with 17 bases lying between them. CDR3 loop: CASSNRVLRSYGYTF. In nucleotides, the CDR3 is TGTGCCAGCAGTAACAGGGTACTGAGGAGCTATGGCTACACCTTC.

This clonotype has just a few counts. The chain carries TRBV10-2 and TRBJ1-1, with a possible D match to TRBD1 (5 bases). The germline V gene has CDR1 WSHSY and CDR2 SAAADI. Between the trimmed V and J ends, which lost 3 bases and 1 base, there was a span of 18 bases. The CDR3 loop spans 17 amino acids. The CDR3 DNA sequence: TGCGCCAGCAGTGACCAGAGAGGTGGGGGTTCGAACACTGAAGCTTTCTTT. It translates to CASSDQRGGGSNTEAFF.

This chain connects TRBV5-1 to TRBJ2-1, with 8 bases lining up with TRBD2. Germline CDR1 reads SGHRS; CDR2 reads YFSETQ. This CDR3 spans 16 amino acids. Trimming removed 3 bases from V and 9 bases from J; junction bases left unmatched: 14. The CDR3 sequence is CASSSAGRVAGGEQFF. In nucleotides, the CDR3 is TGCGCCAGCAGCTCGGCCGGGAGGGTAGCGGGCGGTGAGCAGTTCTTC.

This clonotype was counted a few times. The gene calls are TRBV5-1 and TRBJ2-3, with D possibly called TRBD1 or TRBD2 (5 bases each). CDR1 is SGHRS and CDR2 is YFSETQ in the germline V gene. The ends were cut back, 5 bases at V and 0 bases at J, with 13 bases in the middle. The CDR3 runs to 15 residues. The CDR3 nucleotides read TGCGCCAGCAGTACTAACCGGGACAGCACAGATACGCAGTATTTT. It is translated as CASSTNRDSTDTQYF.

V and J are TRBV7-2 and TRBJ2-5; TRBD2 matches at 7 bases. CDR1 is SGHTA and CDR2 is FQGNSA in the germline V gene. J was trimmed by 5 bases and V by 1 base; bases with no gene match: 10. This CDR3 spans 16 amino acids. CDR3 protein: CASSLGFREGLETQYF. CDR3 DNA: TGTGCCAGCAGCTTAGGTTTTAGGGAGGGCCTTGAGACCCAGTACTTC.

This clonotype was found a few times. The CDR3 is CASSPGTVERETQYF. CDR3 in DNA: TGTGCCAGCAGCCCGGGGACGGTCGAGCGGGAGACCCAGTACTTC. The chain has TRBV9 and TRBJ2-5, with D possibly called TRBD1 or TRBD2 (5 bases each). Trimming removed 4 bases from V and 5 bases from J, with 18 bases in between. The CDR3 consists of 15 residues. CDR1 is SGDLS and CDR2 is YYNGEE in the germline V gene.

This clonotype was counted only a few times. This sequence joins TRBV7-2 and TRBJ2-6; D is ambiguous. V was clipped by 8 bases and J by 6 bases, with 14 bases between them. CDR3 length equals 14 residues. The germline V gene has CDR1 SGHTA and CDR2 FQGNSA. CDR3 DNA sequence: TGTGCCAGCCAAATTTCTAGTTTGGCCAACGTCCTGACTTTC. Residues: CASQISSLANVLTF.

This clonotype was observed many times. In DNA form, the CDR3 reads TGTGCCAGCAGCTTAGACTACACAGATACGCAGTATTTT. Translating gives CASSLDYTDTQYF. This chain connects TRBV11-2 to TRBJ2-3; D is ambiguous. Trimming cost V 0 bases and J 2 bases, with 3 bases left between them. CDR3 length equals 13 residues. Per germline, CDR1 SGHAT and CDR2 FQNNGV.

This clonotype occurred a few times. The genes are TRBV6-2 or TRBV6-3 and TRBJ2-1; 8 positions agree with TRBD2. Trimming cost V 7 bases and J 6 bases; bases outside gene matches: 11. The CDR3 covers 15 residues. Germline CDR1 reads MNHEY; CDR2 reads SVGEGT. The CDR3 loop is CASISRLARINEQFF. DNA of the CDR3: TGTGCCAGCATATCACGACTAGCGAGGATCAATGAGCAGTTCTTC.

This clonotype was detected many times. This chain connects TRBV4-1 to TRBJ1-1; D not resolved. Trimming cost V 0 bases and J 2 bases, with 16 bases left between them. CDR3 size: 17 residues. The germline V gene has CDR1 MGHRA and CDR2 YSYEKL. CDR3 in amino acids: CASSQDRIRSLNTEAFF. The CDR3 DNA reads TGCGCCAGCAGCCAAGATCGGATCCGGAGCCTAAACACTGAAGCTTTCTTT.

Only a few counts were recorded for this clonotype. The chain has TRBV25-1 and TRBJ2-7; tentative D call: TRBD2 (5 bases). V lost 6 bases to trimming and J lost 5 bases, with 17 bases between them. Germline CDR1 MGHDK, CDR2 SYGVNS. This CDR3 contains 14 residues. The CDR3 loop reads CASSPGPRVNEQYF. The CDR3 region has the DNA TGTGCCAGCAGCCCGGGCCCGAGGGTGAACGAGCAGTACTTC.

The CDR3 DNA reads TGCAGTGCTAGTGTCCGGAGGAGCACTGAAGCTTTCTTT. Its translation is CSASVRRSTEAFF. This chain uses TRBV20-1 with TRBJ1-1; D is unresolved. Germline V gives CDR1 DFQATT, CDR2 SNEGSKA (reference sequence). V was clipped by 3 bases and J by 4 bases, with 12 bases between them. CDR3 length: 13 residues.

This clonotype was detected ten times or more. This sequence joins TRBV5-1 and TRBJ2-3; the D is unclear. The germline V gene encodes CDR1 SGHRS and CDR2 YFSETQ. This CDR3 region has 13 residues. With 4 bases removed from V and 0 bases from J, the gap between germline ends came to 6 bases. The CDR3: CASSPDSTDTQYF. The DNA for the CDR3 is TGCGCCAGCAGCCCGGACAGCACAGATACGCAGTATTTT.

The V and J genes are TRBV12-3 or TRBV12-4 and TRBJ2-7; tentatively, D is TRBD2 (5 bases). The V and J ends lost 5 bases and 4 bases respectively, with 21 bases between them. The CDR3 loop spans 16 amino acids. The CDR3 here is CASSPGGSGSGYEQYF. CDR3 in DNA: TGTGCCAGCAGTCCCGGAGGTTCTGGGTCCGGGTACGAGCAGTACTTC.

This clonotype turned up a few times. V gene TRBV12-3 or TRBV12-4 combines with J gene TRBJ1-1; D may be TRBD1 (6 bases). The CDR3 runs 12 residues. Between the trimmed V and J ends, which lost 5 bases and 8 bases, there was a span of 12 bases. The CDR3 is CASSPGTTEAFF. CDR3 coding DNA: TGTGCCAGCAGTCCGGGGACAACCGAAGCTTTCTTT.

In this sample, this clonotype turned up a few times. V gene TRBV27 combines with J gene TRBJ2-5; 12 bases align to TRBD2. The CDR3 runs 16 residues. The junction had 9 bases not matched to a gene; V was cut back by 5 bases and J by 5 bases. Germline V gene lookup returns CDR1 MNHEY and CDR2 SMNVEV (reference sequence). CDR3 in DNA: TGTGCCAGCAGTACCCGACTAGCGGGAGTCCCGGAGACCCAGTACTTC. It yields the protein CASSTRLAGVPETQYF.

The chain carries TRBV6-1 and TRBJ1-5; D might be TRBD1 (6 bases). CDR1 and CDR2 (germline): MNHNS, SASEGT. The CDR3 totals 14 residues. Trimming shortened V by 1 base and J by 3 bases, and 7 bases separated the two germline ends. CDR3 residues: CASSEDRDNQPQHF. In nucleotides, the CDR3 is TGTGCCAGCAGTGAAGACAGGGACAATCAGCCCCAGCATTTT.

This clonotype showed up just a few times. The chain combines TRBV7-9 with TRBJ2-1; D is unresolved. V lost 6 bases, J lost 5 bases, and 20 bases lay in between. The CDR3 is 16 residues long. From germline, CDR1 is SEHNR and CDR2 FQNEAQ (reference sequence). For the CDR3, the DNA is TGTGCCAGCAGTCCCGGAATGGGTCCCACAGACAATGAGCAGTTCTTC. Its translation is CASSPGMGPTDNEQFF. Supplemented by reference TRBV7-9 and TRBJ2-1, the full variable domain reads DTGVSQNPRHKITKRGQNVTFRCDPISEHNRLYWYRQTLGQGPEFLTYFQNEAQLEKSRLLSDRFSAERPKGSFSTLEIQRTEQGDSAMYLCASSPGMGPTDNEQFFGPGTRLTVL.

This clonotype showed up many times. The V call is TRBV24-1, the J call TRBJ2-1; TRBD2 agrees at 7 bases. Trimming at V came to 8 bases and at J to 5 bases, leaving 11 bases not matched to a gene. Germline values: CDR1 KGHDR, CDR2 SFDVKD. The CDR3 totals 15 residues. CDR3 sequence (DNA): TGTGCCACCACCCGGGGCGGCGGGAGAGACAATGAGCAGTTCTTC. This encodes CATTRGGGRDNEQFF.

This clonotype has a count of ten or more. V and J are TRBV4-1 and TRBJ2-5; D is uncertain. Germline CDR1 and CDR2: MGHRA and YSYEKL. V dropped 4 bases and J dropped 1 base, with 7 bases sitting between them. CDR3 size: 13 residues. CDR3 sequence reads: CASSLSSQETQYF. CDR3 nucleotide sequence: TGCGCCAGCAGCCTTAGCTCCCAAGAGACCCAGTACTTC.

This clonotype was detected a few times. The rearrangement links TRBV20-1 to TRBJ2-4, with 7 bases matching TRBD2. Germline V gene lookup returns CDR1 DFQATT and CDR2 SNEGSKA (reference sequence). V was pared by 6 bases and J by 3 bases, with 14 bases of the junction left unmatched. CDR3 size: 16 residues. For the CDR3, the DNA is TGCAGTGCAACCTACGCCGGGGGGTTAGGCAAAAACATTCAGTACTTC. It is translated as CSATYAGGLGKNIQYF.

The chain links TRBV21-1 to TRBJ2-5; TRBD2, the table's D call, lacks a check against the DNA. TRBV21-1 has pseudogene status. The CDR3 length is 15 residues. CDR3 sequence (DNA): TGTGCCAGCAGCAAAGTGGAGACTAGGTGGGAGACCCAGTACTTC. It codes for CASSKVETRWETQYF.

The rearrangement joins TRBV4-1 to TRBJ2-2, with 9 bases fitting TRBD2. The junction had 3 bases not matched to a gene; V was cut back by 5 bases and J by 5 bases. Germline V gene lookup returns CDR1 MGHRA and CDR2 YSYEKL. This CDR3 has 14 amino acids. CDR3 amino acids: CASSKGLATGELFF. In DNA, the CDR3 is TGCGCCAGCAGCAAGGGACTAGCAACCGGGGAGCTGTTTTTT.

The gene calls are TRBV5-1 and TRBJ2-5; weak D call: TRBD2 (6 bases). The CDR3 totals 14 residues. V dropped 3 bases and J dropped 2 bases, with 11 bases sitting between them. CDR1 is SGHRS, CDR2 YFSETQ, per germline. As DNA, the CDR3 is TGCGCCAGCAGCTCGGGACTCCCACAAGAGACCCAGTACTTC. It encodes CASSSGLPQETQYF.

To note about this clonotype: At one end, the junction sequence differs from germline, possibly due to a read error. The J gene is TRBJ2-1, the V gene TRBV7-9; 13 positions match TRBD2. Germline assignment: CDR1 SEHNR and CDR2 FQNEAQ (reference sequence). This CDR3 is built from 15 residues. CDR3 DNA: TGTGCCAGCAGCTTAGCGACACTAGCGGGAGGGCCTGTAGTCTTC. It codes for CASSLATLAGGPVVF. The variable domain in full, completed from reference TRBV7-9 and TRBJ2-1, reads DTGVSQNPRHKITKRGQNVTFRCDPISEHNRLYWYRQTLGQGPEFLTYFQNEAQLEKSRLLSDRFSAERPKGSFSTLEIQRTEQGDSAMYLCASSLATLAGGPVVFGPGTRLTVL.

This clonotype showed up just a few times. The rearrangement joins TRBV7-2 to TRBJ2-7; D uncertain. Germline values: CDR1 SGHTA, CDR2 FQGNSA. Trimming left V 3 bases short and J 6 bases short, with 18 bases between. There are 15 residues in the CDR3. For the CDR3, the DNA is TGTGCCAGCAGCTTCTCAGTGTTGTTCGCGGCCGAGCAGTACTTC. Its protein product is CASSFSVLFAAEQYF.